The sequence of this T cell receptor (beta chain) was determined in a study of cytomegalovirus exposure and HLA in healthy donors. The CDR3 runs 13 residues. Germline values: CDR1 SGDLS, CDR2 YYNGEE. V gave up 0 bases and J gave up 6 bases, with 9 bases separating them. Study-wide points: In a later analysis, donors in an Asian-associated ancestry cluster reportedly had fewer N-insertions in productive TCRs than the cohort mean.

This clone was recorded only once. What it binds is unknown. Use of 60 Vbeta and 13 Jbeta primers characterized the PCR. Repertoires were generated with immunoSEQ multiplex PCR, while TCRdb's copy carries only in-frame clones and drops some. This sample has a few hundred thousand clones, with 80% found just once. Sequenced sample: PBMCs. This chain connects TRBV9 to TRBJ1-2, with no clear D. The TCR sequence derives from a girl aged 2-9 years in good health and CMV-seronegative. The CDR3 DNA sequence: TGTGCCAGCAGCGTAGCTAGTATCGATGGCTACACCTTC. Translation: CASSVASIDGYTF. The full variable domain, its missing parts supplied by reference TRBV9 and TRBJ1-2, is DSGVTQTPKHLITATGQRVTLRCSPRSGDLSVYWYQQSLDQGLQFLIQYYNGEERAKGNILERFSAQQFPDLHSELNLSSLELGDSALYFCASSVASIDGYTFGSGTRLTVV.